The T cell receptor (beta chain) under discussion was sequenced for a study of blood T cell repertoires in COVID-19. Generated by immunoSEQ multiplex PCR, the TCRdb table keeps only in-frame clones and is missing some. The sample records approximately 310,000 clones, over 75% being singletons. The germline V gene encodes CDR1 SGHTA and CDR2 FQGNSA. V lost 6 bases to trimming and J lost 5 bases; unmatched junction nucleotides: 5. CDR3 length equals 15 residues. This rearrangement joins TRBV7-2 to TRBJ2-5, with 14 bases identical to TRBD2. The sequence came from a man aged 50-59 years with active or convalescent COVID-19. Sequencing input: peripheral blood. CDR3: CASRDRLAGGETQYF. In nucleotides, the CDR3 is TGTGCCAGCAGGGATAGACTAGCGGGAGGGGAGACCCAGTACTTC.